This T cell receptor (beta chain) was obtained from a study of spatial heterogeneity in lung cancer. Study-wide background: Every unique TCR and UMI combination, on average, appeared more than ten times in raw reads. Study results and caveats: Tumor mutation count correlated with how many alpha and beta TCRs expanded intratumorally.

The sample's time point: sample taken at primary tumor resection. The donor group consisted of roughly 76 patients who had untreated, early-stage non-small cell lung cancer. Whole RNA, which was extracted from tumor, nontumor lung tissue or frozen PBMC, was sequenced without any cell sorting. This clonotype is classed as medium-sized. Antigen: not known. The germline V gene encodes CDR1 WSHSY and CDR2 SAAADI. The V end was cut by 4 bases, the J end by 0 bases, with 10 bases between. The CDR3 has 14 amino acids. TCRdb re-analysed the 5' RACE reads in MiXCR, keeping a single row per CDR3 protein. Among about 1,400 distinct CDR3 sequences, 10% to 15% were seen once, and the ten largest hold approximately 20%.

This clonotype was sampled from a female donor with early-stage non-small cell lung cancer. Specimen: lung tumor tissue, collected at surgery. The rearrangement links TRBV10-2 to TRBJ2-7; D gene uncertain. CDR3 residues: CASSAGASSYEQYF. The CDR3 coding sequence is TGCGCCAGCAGTGCCGGAGCTAGCTCCTACGAGCAGTACTTC.